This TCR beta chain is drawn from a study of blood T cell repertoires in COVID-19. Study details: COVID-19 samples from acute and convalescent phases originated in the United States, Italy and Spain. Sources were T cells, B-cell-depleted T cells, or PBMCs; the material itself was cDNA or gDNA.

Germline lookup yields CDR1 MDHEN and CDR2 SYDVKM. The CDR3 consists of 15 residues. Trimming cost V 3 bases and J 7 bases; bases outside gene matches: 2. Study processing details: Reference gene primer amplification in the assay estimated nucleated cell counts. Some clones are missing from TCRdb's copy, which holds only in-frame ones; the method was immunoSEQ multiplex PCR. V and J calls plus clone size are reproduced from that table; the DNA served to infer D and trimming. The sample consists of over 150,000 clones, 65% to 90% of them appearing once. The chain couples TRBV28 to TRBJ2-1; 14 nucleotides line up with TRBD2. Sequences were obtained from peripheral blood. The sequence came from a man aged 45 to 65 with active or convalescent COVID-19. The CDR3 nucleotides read TGTGCCAGCAGTTTGACTAGCGGGAGGGAAAATGAGCAGTTCTTC. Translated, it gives CASSLTSGRENEQFF.